Here is one T cell receptor beta chain with its context. This sample was taken from a study of cytomegalovirus exposure and HLA in healthy donors. The PCR ran on 60 Vbeta and 13 Jbeta primers. Here immunoSEQ multiplex PCR was the method, and the copy in TCRdb shows in-frame clones only, minus some. This sample carries under 200,000 clones, 75% to 90% of them seen once, and the ten largest clones take about 2.1%. Among the donors, all were healthy bone marrow donors. This CDR3 is built from 13 residues. CDR1 SGHRS and CDR2 YFSETQ come from the germline V gene. Trimming took 0 bases from V and 3 from J, leaving 7 bases between them.

The V gene is TRBV5-1, the J gene TRBJ2-7, with unresolved D. The sequencing sample was made of PBMCs. The TCR sequence derives from a woman in her late teens or twenties in good health and CMV-seronegative. The CDR3 here is CASSLDLYYEQYF. The CDR3 DNA reads TGCGCCAGCAGCTTGGACCTCTACTACGAGCAGTACTTC.